The rows below give T cell receptor beta chains drawn from one sample of a study of T-cell memory formation after mild COVID-19. TCRdb used MiXCR to reprocess the 5' RACE reads, holding one entry per CDR3 protein. The data show 150,000 to 200,000 distinct CDR3 sequences, around a third seen once. Sequenced sample: PBMCs or a T cell subset sorted from them (not recorded which). These receptors were obtained from an adult woman who had mild COVID-19 (a few samples of this study predate the infection). Cell type and time point are not known. Each CDR3 is given with its conserved first and last residue. The D gene is left open where the match is weak. Clone size is not always given. Where it is, it says once, few, many or a class for expanded clones.

clone size	D gene	V gene	J gene	CDR3 protein	CDR3 DNA
.	.	TRBV29-1	TRBJ1-1	CSVESGYEAFF	TGCAGCGTTGAATCCGGGTATGAAGCTTTCTTT
.	TRBD2	TRBV7-6	TRBJ2-3	CASSLASGGSRTDTQYF	TGTGCCAGCAGCTTAGCGAGCGGGGGTTCCCGGACAGATACGCAGTATTTT
.	.	TRBV7-9	TRBJ1-3	CASSYETARNTIYF	TGTGCCAGCAGCTACGAGACAGCAAGAAACACCATATATTTT
few	.	TRBV5-1	TRBJ1-6	CASSLGINSPLHF	TGCGCCAGCAGCTTGGGGATCAATTCACCCCTCCACTTT
.	.	TRBV29-1	TRBJ2-3	CSVELSGPTDTQYF	TGCAGCGTTGAACTGAGCGGGCCCACAGATACGCAGTATTTT
.	.	TRBV7-8	TRBJ2-5	CASSSGHLRETQYF	TGTGCCAGCAGCTCGGGACATCTCAGGGAGACCCAGTACTTC
.	.	TRBV5-1	TRBJ1-1	CASSLGAGAEAFF	TGCGCCAGCAGCTTGGGGGCAGGGGCTGAAGCTTTCTTT
.	.	TRBV3-1	TRBJ2-1	CASSQPNETIRRSSYNEQFF	TGTGCCAGCAGCCAACCAAATGAGACGATCCGGCGGAGCTCCTACAATGAGCAGTTCTTC
.	.	TRBV5-1	TRBJ2-7	CASSPQGYYEQYF	TGCGCCAGCTCTCCCCAGGGGTACTACGAGCAGTACTTC
once	.	TRBV3-1	TRBJ1-1	CASSPQTGTEAFF	TGTGCCAGCAGCCCCCAGACAGGAACTGAAGCTTTCTTT
few	TRBD2	TRBV2	TRBJ2-4	CASRGLASDIQYF	TGTGCCAGCAGGGGACTAGCGTCTGACATTCAGTACTTC
.	TRBD2	TRBV7-2	TRBJ2-3	CASSSPGTSGSPWDTQYF	TGTGCCAGCAGCTCCCCTGGGACTAGCGGGAGTCCGTGGGATACGCAGTATTTT
.	TRBD2	TRBV15	TRBJ2-7	CATSRVAGIYEQYF	TGTGCCACCAGCAGAGTAGCGGGAATCTACGAGCAGTACTTC
.	TRBD1	TRBV6-6	TRBJ2-4	CASSDRDSAIQYF	TGTGCCAGCAGTGACAGGGATTCCGCCATTCAGTACTTC
few	.	TRBV7-3	TRBJ2-7	CASSLGADYEQYF	TGTGCCAGCAGCTTGGGGGCCGACTACGAGCAGTACTTC
.	TRBD2	TRBV11-3	TRBJ2-7	CASRLAGSLYEQYF	TGTGCCAGCCGCTTAGCGGGGAGTCTCTACGAGCAGTACTTC
.	.	TRBV7-9	TRBJ2-7	CASSSPRGSNEQYF	TGTGCCAGCAGCTCACCTAGGGGTTCCAACGAGCAGTACTTC
.	.	TRBV20-1	TRBJ2-5	CSAEDLIKQETQYF	TGCAGTGCAGAGGATCTAATTAAACAAGAGACCCAGTACTTC
few	TRBD1	TRBV5-5	TRBJ2-1	CASSQTGSLSNEQFF	TGTGCCAGCAGCCAGACAGGGAGTCTTAGCAATGAGCAGTTCTTC
.	.	TRBV7-8	TRBJ2-7	CASSLEGQGQYEQYF	TGTGCCAGCAGCTTAGAGGGGCAGGGGCAGTACGAGCAGTACTTC
few	TRBD2	TRBV24-1	TRBJ2-1	CATSDSNWGGSEQFF	TGTGCCACCAGTGATTCTAATTGGGGAGGGAGTGAGCAGTTCTTC
few	.	TRBV5-1	TRBJ2-2	CASSEGGLNTGELFF	TGCGCCAGCAGCGAAGGGGGGCTAAACACCGGGGAGCTGTTTTTT
.	TRBD1	TRBV6-2/TRBV6-3	TRBJ1-2	CASSPERTGFYGYTF	TGTGCCAGCAGCCCAGAACGGACAGGGTTCTATGGCTACACCTTC
.	.	TRBV18	TRBJ1-1	CASSPYVGEAFF	TGTGCCAGCTCACCTTATGTGGGTGAAGCTTTCTTT
.	TRBD2	TRBV4-3	TRBJ2-6	CASSQAIAGVLVYSGANVLTF	TGCGCCAGCAGCCAGGCTATAGCGGGAGTTTTAGTCTACTCTGGGGCCAACGTCCTGACTTTC
.	TRBD2	TRBV3-1	TRBJ2-7	CASSLGTNTYEQYF	TGTGCCAGCAGCCTCGGGACTAACACCTACGAGCAGTACTTC
.	TRBD2	TRBV12-3/TRBV12-4	TRBJ2-7	CASSPRQGLAIYEQYF	TGTGCCAGCAGTCCCCGGCAAGGACTAGCGATTTACGAGCAGTACTTC
.	TRBD2	TRBV11-1	TRBJ2-1	CASSAGTSGGHWAYNEQFF	TGTGCCAGCAGCGCAGGGACTAGCGGGGGCCACTGGGCCTACAATGAGCAGTTCTTC
.	.	TRBV29-1	TRBJ2-2	CSVVSPKNTGELFF	TGCAGCGTTGTGAGTCCTAAGAACACCGGGGAGCTGTTTTTT
.	.	TRBV7-9	TRBJ1-4	CASSFRETNEKLFF	TGTGCCAGCAGCTTCAGGGAGACGAATGAAAAACTGTTTTTT
.	TRBD1	TRBV12-3/TRBV12-4	TRBJ1-2	CASRFGTGGSGGYTF	TGTGCCAGCAGATTCGGGACAGGGGGCTCAGGTGGCTACACCTTC
.	TRBD1	TRBV6-1	TRBJ1-2	CATGQGWNYGYTF	TGTGCCACTGGACAGGGATGGAACTATGGCTACACCTTC
.	TRBD2	TRBV4-3	TRBJ2-7	CASSQDRASGYEQYF	TGCGCCAGCAGCCAAGATAGGGCTAGCGGGTACGAGCAGTACTTC
.	TRBD1	TRBV20-1	TRBJ2-1	CSARHRDRLLSYNEQFF	TGCAGTGCTCGACACCGGGACAGATTACTTTCTTACAATGAGCAGTTCTTC
.	TRBD1	TRBV7-9	TRBJ1-2	CASSPRDSSYGYTF	TGTGCCAGCAGCCCTCGGGACAGCTCCTATGGCTACACCTTC
.	.	TRBV12-3/TRBV12-4	TRBJ2-7	CASSFLDEQYF	TGTGCCAGCAGTTTTTTGGATGAGCAGTACTTC
.	.	TRBV12-3/TRBV12-4	TRBJ2-1	CASSLSAGTGEQFF	TGTGCCAGCAGTTTATCGGCAGGGACCGGTGAGCAGTTCTTC
.	TRBD1	TRBV7-3	TRBJ1-1	CASSASGTGNTEAFF	TGTGCCAGCAGCGCCTCCGGGACAGGGAACACTGAAGCTTTCTTT
.	.	TRBV6-5	TRBJ2-1	CASSYSHPNNEQFF	TGTGCCAGCAGTTACTCGCATCCGAACAATGAGCAGTTCTTC
few	TRBD1	TRBV11-2	TRBJ2-5	CASTDGTGGQETQYF	TGTGCCAGCACCGACGGGACAGGGGGCCAAGAGACCCAGTACTTC
few	.	TRBV5-1	TRBJ2-3	CASSLQDATDTQYF	TGCGCCAGCAGCTTGCAGGACGCTACAGATACGCAGTATTTT
few	.	TRBV7-9	TRBJ2-5	CASSLVQETQYF	TGTGCCAGCAGCTTAGTCCAAGAGACCCAGTACTTC
few	.	TRBV30	TRBJ2-7	CAWSARYPYEQYF	TGTGCCTGGAGTGCGCGCTATCCCTACGAGCAGTACTTC
few	.	TRBV20-1	TRBJ2-3	CSAREDSTDTQYF	TGCAGTGCTAGAGAGGACAGCACAGATACGCAGTATTTT
.	TRBD1	TRBV5-1	TRBJ1-2	CASSLEADRGLSGYTF	TGCGCCAGCAGCTTGGAAGCGGACAGGGGCCTGAGTGGCTACACCTTC
few	TRBD1	TRBV29-1	TRBJ1-2	CSVTGGYGYTF	TGCAGCGTGACAGGGGGGTATGGCTACACCTTC
.	TRBD2	TRBV10-3	TRBJ2-3	CAISESPGLADSTDTQYF	TGTGCCATCAGTGAGTCCCCGGGACTAGCGGACTCCACAGATACGCAGTATTTT